The sequence of this T cell receptor (beta chain) was determined in a study of T cell changes during pregnancy in multiple sclerosis. CDR1 SGHAT and CDR2 FQNNGV come from the germline V gene. The CDR3 sequence is 14 residues long. Trimming took off 1 base at V and 6 bases at J, with 10 bases between the two ends. In this sample, this clone turned up a few times. TCRdb keeps only in-frame clones here, not all; method: immunoSEQ multiplex PCR. The profile shows 90,000 or so clones, approximately 90% of them singletons. Sample: peripheral blood, taken before pregnancy. The receptor was isolated from a female donor with multiple sclerosis, enrolled in a pregnancy study. The V call is TRBV11-2, the J call TRBJ1-5; D is uncertain. The CDR3 bases are TGTGCCAGCAGCTTAGGTCCCTTCGGTCAGCCCCAGCATTTT. Protein product: CASSLGPFGQPQHF.